The clone carrying this T cell receptor (beta chain) has more than one count but fewer than ten. The antigen remains unidentified. The V segment lost 0 bases and the J segment 2 bases; nucleotides outside the gene matches: 2. Germline-derived CDR1 and CDR2 are SGHRS and YFSETQ. There are 16 residues in the CDR3. This specimen belongs to a study of T-cell reconstitution after alpha-beta-depleted transplantation in children. Study-wide results and caveats: Alpha-beta T cells present about two months after transplant were reported to originate from several hundred expanded graft clones. Newly made T cells mostly supplied T-cell counts and diversity one year after transplant.

A TCRbeta library incorporating unique molecular identifiers was prepared. Each CDR3 protein is one row after TCRdb ran MiXCR on the PCR reads. The sample holds 90,000 to 130,000 distinct CDR3 sequences, 10% to 13% seen once. This sequence joins TRBV5-1 and TRBJ2-7; TRBD2 matches 13 bases. The sequence was obtained from a boy between 2 and 10 years old with acute lymphoblastic leukemia, due to receive a stem cell transplant. The sequenced sample was PBMCs, obtained before TCRalphabeta/CD19-depleted stem cell transplant. In DNA form, the CDR3 reads TGCGCCAGCAGCTTGGGACTAGCGGGAGGCGCCTACGAGCAGTACTTC. Protein sequence: CASSLGLAGGAYEQYF.